This T cell receptor (beta chain) was documented in a study of cytomegalovirus exposure and HLA in healthy donors. Points from the study as a whole: Prior analysis indicated that the majority of TCR beta V segments exhibited productivity approximately 87% or approximately 30% of the time.

Germline CDR1 is PRHDT and CDR2 is FYEKMQ (reference sequence). The CDR3 has 15 residues. Trimming took off 5 bases at V and 7 bases at J, with 17 bases between the two ends. The PCR ran on 60 Vbeta and 13 Jbeta primers. Clones were sequenced by immunoSEQ multiplex PCR, and TCRdb holds only the in-frame ones, with some missing. The repertoire holds about 82,000 clones, with 70% to 85% as singletons. The study sampled nominally healthy donors, though unrecorded immune exposures were likely. Concerning this clone: Its specificity is not known.

The chain is built from TRBV13 and TRBJ1-4; possible D gene TRBD1, 5 bases. The sequence was obtained from a man aged 55-75 years in good health and CMV-seronegative. Sequenced: PBMCs. The CDR3 region has the DNA TGTGCCAGCAGCGCCTCAGGGCTGAGTGGTGAAAAACTGTTTTTT. It translates to CASSASGLSGEKLFF.